This TCR beta chain emerged from a study of T cells after yellow fever vaccination. Across the study: Preparation used SMART-Seq v4 Ultra Low Input for the low-cell-number fractions. Study-wide results and limits: Among primary-vaccination clones, most reappeared after the booster, at just under 98% for CD4 and approximately 90% for CD8. Bulk-population clonotypes that are abundant could appear as contaminants in FACS-sorted repertoires.

Turning to this clonotype: Its antigen is currently unknown.

They built TCR cDNA with 5'RACE template switching, a step that put in a universal primer site and UMIs. TCRdb reprocessed the 5' RACE reads via MiXCR and lists one record per CDR3 protein. This table has approximately 510,000 distinct CDR3 sequences, 20% to 25% appearing once. Between the trimmed V and J ends, which lost 3 bases and 4 bases, there was a span of 5 bases. The CDR3 consists of 12 residues. Looked up from germline, CDR1 is SGHAT and CDR2 is FQNNGV. The chain combines TRBV11-2 with TRBJ2-3, with D uncertain. Source: PBMCs, taken approximately 20 days after the first yellow fever vaccination. The clonotype was recovered from a young man who received the YFV17D yellow fever vaccine. The CDR3 spells CASSFLSDTQYF. The CDR3 coding sequence is TGTGCCAGCAGCTTCCTGTCAGATACGCAGTATTTT.